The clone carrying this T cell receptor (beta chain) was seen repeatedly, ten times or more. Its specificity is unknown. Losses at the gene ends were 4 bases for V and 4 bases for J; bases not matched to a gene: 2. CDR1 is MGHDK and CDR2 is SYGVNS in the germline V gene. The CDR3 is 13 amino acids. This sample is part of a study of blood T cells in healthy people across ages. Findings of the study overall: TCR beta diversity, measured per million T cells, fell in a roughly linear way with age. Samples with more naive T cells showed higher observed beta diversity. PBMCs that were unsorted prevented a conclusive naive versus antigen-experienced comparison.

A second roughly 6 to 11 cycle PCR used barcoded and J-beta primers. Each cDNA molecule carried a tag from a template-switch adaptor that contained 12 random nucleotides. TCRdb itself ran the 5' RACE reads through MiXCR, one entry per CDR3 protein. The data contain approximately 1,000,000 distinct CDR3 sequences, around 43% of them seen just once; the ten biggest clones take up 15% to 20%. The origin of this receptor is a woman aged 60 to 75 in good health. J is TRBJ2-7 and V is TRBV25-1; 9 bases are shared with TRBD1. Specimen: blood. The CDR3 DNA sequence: TGTGCCAGCAGTGGGGGACAGGGTTACGAGCAGTACTTC. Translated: CASSGGQGYEQYF.